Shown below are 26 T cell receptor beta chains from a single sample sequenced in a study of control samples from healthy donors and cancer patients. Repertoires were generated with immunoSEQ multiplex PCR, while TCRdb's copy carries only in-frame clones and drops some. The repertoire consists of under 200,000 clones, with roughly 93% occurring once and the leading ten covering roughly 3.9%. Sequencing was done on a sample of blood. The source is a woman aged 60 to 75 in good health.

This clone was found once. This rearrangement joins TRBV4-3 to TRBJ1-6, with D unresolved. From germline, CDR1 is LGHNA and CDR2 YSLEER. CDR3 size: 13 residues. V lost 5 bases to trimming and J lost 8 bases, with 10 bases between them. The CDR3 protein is CASSTEKDSPLHF. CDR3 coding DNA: TGCGCCAGCAGCACGGAGAAGGATTCACCCCTCCACTTT.

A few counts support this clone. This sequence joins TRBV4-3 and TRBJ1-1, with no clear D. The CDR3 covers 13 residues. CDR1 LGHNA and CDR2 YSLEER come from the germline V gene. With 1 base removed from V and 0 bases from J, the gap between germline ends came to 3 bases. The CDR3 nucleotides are TGCGCCAGCAGCCAAGTTATGAACACTGAAGCTTTCTTT. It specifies CASSQVMNTEAFF.

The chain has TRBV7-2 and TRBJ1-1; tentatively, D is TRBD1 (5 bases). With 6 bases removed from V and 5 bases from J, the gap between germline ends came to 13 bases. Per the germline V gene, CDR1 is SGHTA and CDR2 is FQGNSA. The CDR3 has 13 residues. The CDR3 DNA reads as TGTGCCAGCAGGACTACAGGAGGTACTGAAGCTTTCTTT. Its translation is CASRTTGGTEAFF. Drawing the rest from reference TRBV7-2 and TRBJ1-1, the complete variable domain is GAGVSQSPSNKVTEKGKDVELRCDPISGHTALYWYRQSLGQGLEFLIYFQGNSAPDKSGLPSDRFSAERTGGSVSTLTIQRTQQEDSAVYLCASRTTGGTEAFFGQGTRLTVV.

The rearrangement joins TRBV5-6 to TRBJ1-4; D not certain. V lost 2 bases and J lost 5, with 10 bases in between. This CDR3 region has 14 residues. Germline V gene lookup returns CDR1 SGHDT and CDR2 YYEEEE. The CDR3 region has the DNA TGTGCCAGCAGCTTCCAACGGCGCAATGAAAAACTGTTTTTT. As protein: CASSFQRRNEKLFF.

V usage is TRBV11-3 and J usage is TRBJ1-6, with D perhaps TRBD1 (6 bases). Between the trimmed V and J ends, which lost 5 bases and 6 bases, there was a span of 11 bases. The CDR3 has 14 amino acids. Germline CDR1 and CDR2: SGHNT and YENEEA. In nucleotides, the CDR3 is TGTGCCAGCAGCACAGGACAGCTTAATTCACCCCTCCACTTT. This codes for CASSTGQLNSPLHF. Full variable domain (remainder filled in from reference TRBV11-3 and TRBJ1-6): EAGVVQSPRYKIIEKKQPVAFWCNPISGHNTLYWYLQNLGQGPELLIRYENEEAVDDSQLPKDRFSAERLKGVDSTLKIQPAELGDSAVYLCASSTGQLNSPLHFGNGTRLTVT.

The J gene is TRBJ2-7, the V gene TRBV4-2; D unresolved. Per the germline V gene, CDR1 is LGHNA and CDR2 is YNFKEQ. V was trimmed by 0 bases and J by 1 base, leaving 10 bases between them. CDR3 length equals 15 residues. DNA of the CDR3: TGTGCCAGCAGCCAAGATCTTGTAGGGTCCTACGAGCAGTACTTC. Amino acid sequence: CASSQDLVGSYEQYF.

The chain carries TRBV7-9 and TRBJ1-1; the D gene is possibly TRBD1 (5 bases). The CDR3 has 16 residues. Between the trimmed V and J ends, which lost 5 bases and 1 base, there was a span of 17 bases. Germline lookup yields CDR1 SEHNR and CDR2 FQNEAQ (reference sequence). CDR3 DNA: TGTGCCAGCAGCCCACTCTACGGGGGATCGAACACTGAAGCTTTCTTT. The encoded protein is CASSPLYGGSNTEAFF.

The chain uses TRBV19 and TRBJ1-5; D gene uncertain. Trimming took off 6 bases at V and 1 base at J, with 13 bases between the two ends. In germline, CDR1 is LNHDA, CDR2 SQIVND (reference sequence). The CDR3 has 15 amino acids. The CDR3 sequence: CASRADSRSNQPQHF. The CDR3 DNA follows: TGTGCCAGTAGGGCAGATTCGAGGAGCAATCAGCCCCAGCATTTT.

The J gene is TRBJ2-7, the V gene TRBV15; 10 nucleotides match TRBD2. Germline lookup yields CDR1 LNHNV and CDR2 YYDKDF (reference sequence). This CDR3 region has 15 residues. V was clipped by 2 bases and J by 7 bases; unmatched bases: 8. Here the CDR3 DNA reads TGTGCCACCAGCAGACTAGCGGGGGCCCCGAGTGAGCAGTACTTC. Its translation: CATSRLAGAPSEQYF. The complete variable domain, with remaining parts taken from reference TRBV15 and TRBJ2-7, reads DAMVIQNPRYQVTQFGKPVTLSCSQTLNHNVMYWYQQKSSQAPKLLFHYYDKDFNNEADTPDNFQSRRPNTSFCFLDIRSPGLGDTAMYLCATSRLAGAPSEQYFGPGTRLTVT.

The CDR3 sequence: CASSQNTISRGLNQPQHF. CDR3 coding DNA: TGCGCCAGCAGCCAAAATACGATCTCCAGGGGCCTGAATCAGCCCCAGCATTTT. The chain employs TRBV4-1 and TRBJ1-5; possibly TRBD1 for D (6 bases). The germline V gene encodes CDR1 MGHRA and CDR2 YSYEKL. CDR3 length: 18 residues. V was pared by 2 bases and J by 4 bases, with 21 bases between.

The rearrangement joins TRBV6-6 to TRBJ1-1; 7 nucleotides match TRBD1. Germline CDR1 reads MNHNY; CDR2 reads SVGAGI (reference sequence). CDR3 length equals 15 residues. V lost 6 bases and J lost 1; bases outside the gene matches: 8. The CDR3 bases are TGTGCCAGCAGCCGCTTGACAGGGCGGAACACTGAAGCTTTCTTT. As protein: CASSRLTGRNTEAFF.

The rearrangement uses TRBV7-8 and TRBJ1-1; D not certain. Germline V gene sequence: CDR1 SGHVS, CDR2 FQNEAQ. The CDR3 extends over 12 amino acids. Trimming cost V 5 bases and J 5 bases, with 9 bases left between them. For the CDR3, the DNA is TGTGCCAGCAGCCCCCGATGGACTGAAGCTTTCTTT. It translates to CASSPRWTEAFF.

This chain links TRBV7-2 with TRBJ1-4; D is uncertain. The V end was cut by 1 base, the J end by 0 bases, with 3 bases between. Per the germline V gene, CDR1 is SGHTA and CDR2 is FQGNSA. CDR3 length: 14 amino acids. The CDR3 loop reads CASSLGTTNEKLFF. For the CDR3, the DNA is TGTGCCAGCAGCTTAGGCACAACTAATGAAAAACTGTTTTTT.

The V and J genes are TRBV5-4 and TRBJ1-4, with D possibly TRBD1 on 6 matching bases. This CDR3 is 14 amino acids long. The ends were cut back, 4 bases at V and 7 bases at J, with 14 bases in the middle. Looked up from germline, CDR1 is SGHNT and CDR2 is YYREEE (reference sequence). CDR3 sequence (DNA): TGTGCCAGCAGCCGCGACAGGATGGGTGAAAAACTGTTTTTT. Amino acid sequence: CASSRDRMGEKLFF.

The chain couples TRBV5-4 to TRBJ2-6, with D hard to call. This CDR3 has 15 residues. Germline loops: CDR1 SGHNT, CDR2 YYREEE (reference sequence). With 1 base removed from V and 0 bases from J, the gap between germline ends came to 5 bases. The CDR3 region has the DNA TGTGCCAGCAGCTTGTCCCGCTCTGGGGCCAACGTCCTGACTTTC. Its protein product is CASSLSRSGANVLTF.

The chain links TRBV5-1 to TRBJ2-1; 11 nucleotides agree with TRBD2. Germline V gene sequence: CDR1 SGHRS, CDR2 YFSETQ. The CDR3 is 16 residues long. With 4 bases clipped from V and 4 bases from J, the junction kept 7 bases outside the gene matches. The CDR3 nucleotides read TGCGCCAGCAGCAGAACGACTAGCGGGGAATACAATGAGCAGTTCTTC. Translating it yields CASSRTTSGEYNEQFF.

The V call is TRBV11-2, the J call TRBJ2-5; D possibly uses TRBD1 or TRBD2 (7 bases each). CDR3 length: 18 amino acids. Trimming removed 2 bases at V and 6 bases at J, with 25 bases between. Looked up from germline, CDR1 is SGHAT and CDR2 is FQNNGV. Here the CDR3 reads CASSLSGYTGGQWKTQYF. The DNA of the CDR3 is TGTGCCAGCAGCTTATCCGGCTATACGGGGGGACAGTGGAAGACCCAGTACTTC.

The CDR3 protein is CASIPTGANEKLFF. The CDR3 nucleotides read TGTGCCAGCATCCCGACAGGGGCTAATGAAAAACTGTTTTTT. The J gene is TRBJ1-4, the V gene TRBV28; 8 nucleotides match TRBD1. This CDR3 has 14 residues. V dropped 7 bases and J dropped 3; count of bases not matched to a gene: 4. Germline loops: CDR1 MDHEN, CDR2 SYDVKM.

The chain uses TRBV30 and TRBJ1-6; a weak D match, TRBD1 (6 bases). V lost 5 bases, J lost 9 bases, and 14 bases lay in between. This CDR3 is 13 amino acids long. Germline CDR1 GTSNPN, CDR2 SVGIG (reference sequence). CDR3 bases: TGTGCCTGGGAACAGGGAGGGGGTTCACCCCTCCACTTT. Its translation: CAWEQGGGSPLHF.

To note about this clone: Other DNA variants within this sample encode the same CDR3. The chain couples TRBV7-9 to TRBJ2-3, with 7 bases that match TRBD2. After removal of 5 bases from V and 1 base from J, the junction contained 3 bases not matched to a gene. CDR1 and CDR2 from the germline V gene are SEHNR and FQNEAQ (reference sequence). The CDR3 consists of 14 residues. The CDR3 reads CASSRSGGTDTQYF. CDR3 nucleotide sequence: TGTGCCAGCAGCCGAAGCGGGGGCACAGATACGCAGTATTTT.

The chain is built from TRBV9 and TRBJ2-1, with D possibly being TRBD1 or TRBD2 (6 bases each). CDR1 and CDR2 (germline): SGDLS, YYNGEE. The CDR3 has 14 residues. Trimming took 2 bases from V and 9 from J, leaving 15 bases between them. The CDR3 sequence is CASSVTGAPSEQFF. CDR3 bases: TGTGCCAGCAGCGTTACGGGGGCCCCTTCTGAGCAGTTCTTC.

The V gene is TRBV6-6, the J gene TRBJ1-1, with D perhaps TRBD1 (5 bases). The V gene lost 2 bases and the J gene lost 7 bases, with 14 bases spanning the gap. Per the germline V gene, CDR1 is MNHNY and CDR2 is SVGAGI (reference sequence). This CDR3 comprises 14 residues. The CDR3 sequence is CASSYGQGRGEAFF. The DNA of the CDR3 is TGTGCCAGCAGTTACGGGCAGGGCCGCGGTGAAGCTTTCTTT.

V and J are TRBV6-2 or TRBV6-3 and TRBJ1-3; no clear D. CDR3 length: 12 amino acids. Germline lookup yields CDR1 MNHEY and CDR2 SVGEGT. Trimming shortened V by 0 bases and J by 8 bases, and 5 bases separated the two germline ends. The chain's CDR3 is CASSYSQDTIYF. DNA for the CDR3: TGTGCCAGCAGTTACTCCCAGGACACCATATATTTT.

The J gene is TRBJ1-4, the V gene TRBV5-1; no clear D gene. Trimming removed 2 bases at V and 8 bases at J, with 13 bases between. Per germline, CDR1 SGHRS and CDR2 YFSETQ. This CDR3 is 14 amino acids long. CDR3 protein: CASSFGGYGEKLFF. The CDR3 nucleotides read TGCGCCAGCAGCTTCGGCGGGTATGGCGAAAAACTGTTTTTT.

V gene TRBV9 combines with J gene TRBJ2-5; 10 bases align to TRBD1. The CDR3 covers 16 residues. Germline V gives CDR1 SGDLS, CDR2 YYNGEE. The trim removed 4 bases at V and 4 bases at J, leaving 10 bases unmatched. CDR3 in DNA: TGTGCCAGCAGCTCCGAAGACAGGGGGCCTGGAGAGACCCAGTACTTC. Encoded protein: CASSSEDRGPGETQYF.

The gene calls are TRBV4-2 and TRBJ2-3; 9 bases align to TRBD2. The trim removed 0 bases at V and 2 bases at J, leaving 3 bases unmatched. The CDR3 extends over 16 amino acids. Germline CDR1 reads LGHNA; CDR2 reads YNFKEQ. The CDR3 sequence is CASSQEGGLATDTQYF. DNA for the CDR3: TGTGCCAGCAGCCAAGAAGGGGGACTAGCCACAGATACGCAGTATTTT.